These 5 T cell receptor beta chains were all obtained from the same sample, sequenced in a study of shared clonotypes between healthy human individuals. As defined, naive CD8 cells were CD45RO-negative and positively selected for CCR7, with terminally differentiated effector memory CD45RA+ cells excluded. TCRdb keeps only in-frame clones here, not all; method: immunoSEQ multiplex PCR. Among about 820,000 clones listed, 92% were seen once. Sequences were obtained from naive CD8+ T cells sorted from blood. The receptor set was obtained from a man aged 25-40 years in good health.

The chain links TRBV27 to TRBJ2-1, with 11 bases matching TRBD2. Trimming cost V 6 bases and J 9 bases; bases outside gene matches: 10. The CDR3 has 15 residues. Germline CDR1 is MNHEY and CDR2 is SMNVEV (reference sequence). The CDR3 DNA reads as TGTGCCAGCAGAGTAGCGGGAGGGCCGTTCGGTGAGCAGTTCTTC. It translates to CASRVAGGPFGEQFF.

With regard to this clone: Other DNA sequences from this sample encode an identical CDR3 as well. The chain has TRBV9 and TRBJ2-2; 7 bases fit TRBD1. The length of the CDR3 is 13 residues. Germline loops: CDR1 SGDLS, CDR2 YYNGEE. V was pared by 3 bases and J by 4 bases, with 0 bases of the junction left unmatched. The CDR3 region has the DNA TGTGCCAGCAGCGCAGGGGGCACCGGGGAGCTGTTTTTT. It yields the protein CASSAGGTGELFF.

V and J are TRBV9 and TRBJ1-1, with a weak D call TRBD1 (6 bases). The CDR3 totals 12 residues. The germline V gene has CDR1 SGDLS and CDR2 YYNGEE. The V end was cut by 3 bases, the J end by 6 bases, with 9 bases between. The CDR3 DNA reads as TGTGCCAGCAGCGGGACAGCAGCTGAAGCTTTCTTT. Translating it yields CASSGTAAEAFF.

The gene calls are TRBV7-6 and TRBJ2-7, with TRBD2 identical over 9 bases. V lost 4 bases, J lost 2 bases, and 6 bases stayed unmatched. The germline V gene encodes CDR1 SGHVS and CDR2 FNYEAQ. The CDR3 runs to 15 residues. As DNA, the CDR3 is TGTGCCAGCAGCTCTATAGCGGGAGAAACCTACGAGCAGTACTTC. Translating it yields CASSSIAGETYEQYF.

V gene TRBV1 combines with J gene TRBJ2-6. TRBV1 is tagged as a pseudogene. This CDR3 is built from 19 residues. DNA of the CDR3: TGCACCAGCAGCCCGTGCGAATGGGACGGCGCCCCCGGGGCCAACGTCCTGACTTTC. Translating it yields CTSSPCEWDGAPGANVLTF.